This passage covers 6 T cell receptor beta chains from one sample sequenced in a study of a mutant IDH1 vaccine in newly diagnosed glioma. Their cognate antigens are unknown. Measured with immunoSEQ multiplex PCR; TCRdb has only the in-frame clones, and not every one. The repertoire holds about 32,000 clones, with around 77% as singletons. Noted time point: week 35, safety follow-up. Every vaccine dose comprised 300 ug of mutant IDH1 20-mer peptide plus topical imiquimod. Sample: PBMCs, taken from a glioma patient whose treatment included an IDH1 peptide vaccine. These receptors were obtained from a man aged 40-49 years with glioma. Some clones in this sample may be carry-over from other donors' samples.

The chain joins TRBV19 to TRBJ1-5; D is ambiguous. This CDR3 contains 15 residues. V shed 5 bases and J shed 2 bases, with 13 bases lying between them. The germline V gene encodes CDR1 LNHDA and CDR2 SQIVND (reference sequence). The CDR3 loop is CASSPLDGGNQPQHF. As DNA, the CDR3 is TGTGCCAGTAGTCCTCTGGACGGGGGCAATCAGCCCCAGCATTTT.

The V gene is TRBV6-5, the J gene TRBJ2-5; 8 positions agree with TRBD2. The trim removed 5 bases at V and 5 bases at J, leaving 7 bases unmatched. This CDR3 is built from 14 residues. CDR1 is MNHEY and CDR2 is SVGAGI in the germline V gene. CDR3 DNA: TGTGCCAGCAGTACCCGGGAGGGGGGGGAGACCCAGTACTTC. This translates into CASSTREGGETQYF.

This chain uses TRBV7-2 with TRBJ1-6; 10 nucleotides line up with TRBD1. Germline V CDR1 and CDR2: SGHTA, FQGNSA. The junction had 5 bases not matched to a gene; V was cut back by 5 bases and J by 4 bases. The CDR3 length is 16 residues. The CDR3 bases are TGTGCCAGCAGCACCGGGACAGGGGTTTATAATTCACCCCTCCACTTT. Translated, it gives CASSTGTGVYNSPLHF.

The chain uses TRBV6-1 and TRBJ1-1; D is unclear. The CDR3 runs to 14 residues. Germline V gives CDR1 MNHNS, CDR2 SASEGT. V lost 2 bases to trimming and J lost 1 base, with 8 bases between them. The DNA for the CDR3 is TGTGCCAGCAGTGAAAGTCTGGGGAACACTGAAGCTTTCTTT. This translates into CASSESLGNTEAFF.

The rearrangement joins TRBV19 to TRBJ1-1; no definite D call. This CDR3 region has 13 residues. CDR1 is LNHDA, CDR2 SQIVND, per germline (reference sequence). Trimming shortened V by 3 bases and J by 3 bases, and 8 bases separated the two germline ends. CDR3 residues: CASSIRQDTEAFF. DNA for the CDR3: TGTGCCAGTAGTATTCGGCAGGACACTGAAGCTTTCTTT.

The V call is TRBV6-5, the J call TRBJ2-4; D not resolved. V was pared by 2 bases and J by 0 bases, with 11 bases between. This CDR3 is built from 16 residues. Germline V lookup: CDR1 MNHEY, CDR2 SVGAGI. CDR3 residues: CASSYGRLLAKNIQYF. The CDR3 nucleotides are TGTGCCAGCAGTTACGGGCGCCTTCTAGCCAAAAACATTCAGTACTTC.